This TCR beta chain was obtained from a study of T cell repertoires in aging, cancer and after chemotherapy. Peripheral blood genomic DNA, not sorted cells or RNA, was the template. The CDR3 length is 16 residues. Trimming shortened V by 2 bases and J by 6 bases, and 14 bases separated the two germline ends. Germline values: CDR1 MNHEY, CDR2 SVGAGI. TRB rearrangements spanning V, D and J were amplified using mixed TRB-A/B primers. TCRdb re-analysed the multiplex PCR reads in MiXCR, keeping a single row per CDR3 protein. The data contain about 660 distinct CDR3 sequences, around 39% of them singletons. This clonotype is categorized as large.

Sequencing input: blood. The TCR comes from a human donor with a solid tumor. The chain employs TRBV6-5 and TRBJ1-6, with D hard to call. CDR3 DNA: TGTGCCAGCAGTTACCTTCCCCCTGGTAGTAATTCACCCCTCCACTTT. It codes for CASSYLPPGSNSPLHF.